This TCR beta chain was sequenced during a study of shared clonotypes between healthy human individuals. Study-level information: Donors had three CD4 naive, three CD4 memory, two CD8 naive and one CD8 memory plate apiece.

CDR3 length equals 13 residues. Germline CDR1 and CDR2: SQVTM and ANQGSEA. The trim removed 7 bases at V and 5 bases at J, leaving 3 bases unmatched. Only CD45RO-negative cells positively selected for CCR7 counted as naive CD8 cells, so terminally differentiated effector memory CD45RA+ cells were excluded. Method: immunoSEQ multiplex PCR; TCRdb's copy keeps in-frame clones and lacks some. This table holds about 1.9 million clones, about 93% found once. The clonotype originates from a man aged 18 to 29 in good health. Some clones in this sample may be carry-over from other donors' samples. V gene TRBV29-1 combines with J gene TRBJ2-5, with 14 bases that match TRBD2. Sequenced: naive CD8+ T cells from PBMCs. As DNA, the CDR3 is TGCAGCGGACTAGCGGGAGGGCCCGAGACCCAGTACTTC. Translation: CSGLAGGPETQYF.